This T cell receptor (beta chain) was obtained from a study of OX40 agonist ivuxolimab in advanced cancers. Background for the entire study: Ivuxolimab was a fully human IgG2 agonistic monoclonal antibody targeting the costimulatory receptor OX40 (CD134). Intravenous ivuxolimab was administered to patients every 2 weeks at six dose levels: 0.01, 0.1, 0.3, 1.5, 3 and 10 mg/kg. Among the approximately 54 dose-escalation patients, 19 had hepatocellular carcinoma, 15 melanoma, 9 renal cell carcinoma and 9 head and neck cancer. In the dose-escalation cohort, 70% to 85% of patients were male, and the mean age was around 60 years, with a range of 23 to 79. Prior anti-PD-1, anti-PD-L1 or anti-CTLA-4 therapy was permitted, and approximately 40% of dose-escalation patients had received checkpoint inhibitors. Three dose-escalation patients achieved partial responses, one with hepatocellular carcinoma and two with cutaneous melanoma. The point of sequencing TCRbeta in the periphery was to test whether ivuxolimab changed TCR sequence diversity and drove clonal T-cell expansion. The paper describes the monotherapy dose-escalation part (N ≈ 52 patients) of the phase I trial of ivuxolimab. Beyond this particular receptor, the publication reports: Low levels of normalized T-cell clonal expansion were also seen in some nonresponding patients. Clonal expansion of both CD4+ and CD8+ blood T cells was observed from baseline to week 6 at doses 0.1 to 3.0 mg/kg. In the 0.1-3.0 mg/kg groups, partial responders had among the lowest normalized peripheral clonal expansion, particularly in CD8+ T cells. After ivuxolimab, expanded clones were on average more numerous among CD8+ T cells than among CD4+ T cells. Antigen specificity was not determined for the clonally expanded peripheral T cells.

A note on this clone: Its antigen remains unidentified. No base-level quality is on record; no much larger clone is a single base apart.

Patients with a history of autoimmune disease or receiving systemic immunosuppression were excluded from the trial. Peripheral blood for TCR sequencing was drawn from every dose cohort at baseline, at cycle 4 day 1 and at cycle 7 day 1. The samples were taken from a phase I, first-in-human, multicenter, open-label dose-escalation trial of ivuxolimab. The trial enrolled adults with locally advanced or metastatic head and neck squamous cell, hepatocellular, melanoma or renal cell carcinoma. CD4+ and CD8+ T cells were sorted separately from peripheral blood before TCR sequencing. CDR1 is given as LGHNA and CDR2 as YNFKEQ, both from the germline V gene. Counted from cysteine to phenylalanine, this CDR3 has 17 amino acids. The kept DNA is CDR3 alone, 51 bases in frame from the first base. Ends trimmed: V by 5 bases, J by 2 bases; bases unmatched to a gene: 9. To sequence the TCRbeta CDR3 region, genomic DNA was isolated from the sorted cells. The immunoSEQ Assay was used for sequencing of TCRbeta CDR3 regions. TCRdb took this table from immuneACCESS and kept in-frame rearrangements with V and J called. Such tables lack part of the clones; where checked against another copy, unresolved V genes explain under half of the gap, and the rest is unexplained. The sample yields 70,000 or so clones; about four fifths were counted once. Of the sample, under 1.2% is held by the ten largest clones.

Recombination linked TRBV4-2 to TRBJ2-3, with 11 middle bases fitting TRBD2. This sequence was found in an adult with an advanced solid tumor such as melanoma, head and neck, liver or kidney cancer. The starting material was CD4+ or CD8+ T cells sorted from blood, obtained in a trial of the OX40 agonist ivuxolimab. In nucleotides, the sequence is TGTGCCAGCAGCAAAAGACTAGCGGGGACCCCCACAGATACGCAGTATTTT. Translated, this gives CASSKRLAGTPTDTQYF.